This entry lists 12 T cell receptor beta chains sequenced from one sample in a study of cytomegalovirus exposure and HLA in healthy donors. 13 Jbeta primers and 60 Vbeta primers were used for the PCR. Method: immunoSEQ multiplex PCR; TCRdb's copy keeps in-frame clones and lacks some. Of about 250,000 clones in the sample, around 90% were seen once. The specimen sequenced was PBMCs. The receptors originated from a girl aged 2-9 years in good health and CMV-seronegative.

The chain recombines TRBV19 with TRBJ2-1; 12 bases align to TRBD1. Germline CDR1 and CDR2: LNHDA and SQIVND (reference sequence). This CDR3 comprises 16 residues. The ends lost 5 bases at V and 5 bases at J; junction bases unmatched: 7. The CDR3 sequence is CASSAPGQGAHNEQFF. The DNA for the CDR3 is TGTGCCAGTAGTGCCCCGGGACAGGGGGCCCACAATGAGCAGTTCTTC.

J is TRBJ2-6 and V is TRBV7-3; D gene uncertain. V lost 4 bases and J 2 bases, leaving 15 bases between the germline ends. Germline CDR1 reads SGHTA; CDR2 reads FQGTGA. This CDR3 comprises 17 residues. CDR3 coding DNA: TGTGCCAGCAGCTACTTTTTACAGAGCCCTGGGGCCAACGTCCTGACTTTC. Amino acids: CASSYFLQSPGANVLTF. The full variable domain, rest sourced from reference TRBV7-3 and TRBJ2-6, is GAGVSQTPSNKVTEKGKYVELRCDPISGHTALYWYRQSLGQGPEFLIYFQGTGAADDSGLPNDRFFAVRPEGSVSTLKIQRTERGDSAVYLCASSYFLQSPGANVLTFGAGSRLTVL.

This rearrangement joins TRBV21-1 to TRBJ2-7; the table assigns TRBD1, which was not confirmed against the DNA. TRBV21-1 is shown as a pseudogene. The CDR3 extends over 15 amino acids. The CDR3 DNA reads TGTGCCAGCAGCAGAACAGACAGGACATCCTACGAGCAGTACTTC. It is translated as CASSRTDRTSYEQYF.

The DNA of the CDR3 is TGCGCCAGCAGCTTGGTAGGCGGAGGCTCCCAAGAGACCCAGTACTTC. It translates to CASSLVGGGSQETQYF. This chain connects TRBV5-1 to TRBJ2-5; weak D call: TRBD2 (5 bases). The CDR3 sequence is 16 residues long. V was pared by 0 bases and J by 1 base, with 13 bases between. The germline gives CDR1 SGHRS, CDR2 YFSETQ.

J is TRBJ2-3 and V is TRBV2, with D perhaps TRBD2 (5 bases). The CDR3 consists of 13 residues. V was trimmed by 11 bases and J by 6 bases, leaving 18 bases between them. Looked up from germline, CDR1 is SNHLY and CDR2 is FYNNEI. Here the CDR3 reads CAPLTFGGDTQYF. CDR3 in DNA: TGTGCCCCCCTAACCTTTGGAGGTGATACGCAGTATTTT.

The genes are TRBV4-1 and TRBJ1-2, with a weak D call TRBD1 (6 bases). Germline V gives CDR1 MGHRA, CDR2 YSYEKL. The CDR3 sequence is 14 residues long. The V end was cut by 0 bases, the J end by 2 bases, with 7 bases between. CDR3 sequence: CASSQDRGNYGYTF. As DNA, the CDR3 is TGCGCCAGCAGCCAAGACAGGGGCAACTATGGCTACACCTTC.

As DNA, the CDR3 is TGTGCCAGCAGTTACCCGGGACAGAGTAATGAAAAACTGTTTTTT. It specifies CASSYPGQSNEKLFF. V is TRBV6-6 and J is TRBJ1-4; TRBD1 agrees at 7 bases. Losses at the gene ends were 2 bases for V and 4 bases for J; bases not matched to a gene: 4. Germline V gene lookup returns CDR1 MNHNY and CDR2 SVGAGI (reference sequence). The CDR3 sequence is 15 residues long.

This sequence joins TRBV7-8 and TRBJ2-1; 10 nucleotides agree with TRBD2. The CDR3 length is 16 residues. Germline CDR1 reads SGHVS; CDR2 reads FQNEAQ. V dropped 4 bases and J dropped 5; count of bases not matched to a gene: 8. The CDR3, as DNA: TGTGCCAGCAGCTATTTAGCGGGAGGACCCAACAATGAGCAGTTCTTC. It encodes CASSYLAGGPNNEQFF.

The chain combines TRBV5-1 with TRBJ2-7; TRBD1 is a possible D gene (5 bases). The CDR3 spans 15 residues. Trimming stripped 4 bases from V and 3 bases from J, with 17 bases between. Germline V gives CDR1 SGHRS, CDR2 YFSETQ. CDR3: CASSPRREGFYEQYF. CDR3 bases: TGCGCCAGCAGCCCCCGCAGGGAAGGGTTCTACGAGCAGTACTTC.

This rearrangement joins TRBV18 to TRBJ2-1; 8 bases fit TRBD1. The CDR3 consists of 13 residues. The V gene's germline CDR1 is KGHSH and CDR2 LQKENI. Trimming at V came to 4 bases and at J to 10 bases, leaving 6 bases not matched to a gene. The CDR3 coding sequence is TGTGCCAGCTCACGGGACAGGCAGGGGGAGCAGTTCTTC. Protein sequence: CASSRDRQGEQFF.

V is TRBV5-1 and J is TRBJ2-1, with 10 bases lining up with TRBD2. In germline, CDR1 is SGHRS, CDR2 YFSETQ. J lost 7 bases, V lost 0 bases, and 4 bases had no gene match. The CDR3 sequence is 15 residues long. The CDR3 bases are TGCGCCAGCAGCTTGGGGGGTAGCGGGAGGAATGAGCAGTTCTTC. This sequence encodes CASSLGGSGRNEQFF.

The rearrangement uses TRBV15 and TRBJ2-5, with no clear D. The germline V gene encodes CDR1 LNHNV and CDR2 YYDKDF (reference sequence). Trimming left V 3 bases short and J 5 bases short, with 10 bases between. The CDR3 is 13 amino acids. This CDR3 is CATSSRLGETQYF. The CDR3 DNA follows: TGTGCCACCAGCAGCCGACTCGGGGAGACCCAGTACTTC. Combining the CDR3 with reference TRBV15 and TRBJ2-5 gives the whole variable domain DAMVIQNPRYQVTQFGKPVTLSCSQTLNHNVMYWYQQKSSQAPKLLFHYYDKDFNNEADTPDNFQSRRPNTSFCFLDIRSPGLGDTAMYLCATSSRLGETQYFGPGTRLLVL.